What follows are 24 T cell receptor beta chains derived from one specimen sequenced in a study of OX40 agonist ivuxolimab in advanced cancers. Generated by immunoSEQ multiplex PCR, the TCRdb table keeps only in-frame clones and is missing some. The table lists around 48,000 clones, 84% of them singletons. The sequencing used CD4+ or CD8+ T cells sorted from blood, collected in a trial of the OX40 agonist ivuxolimab. The receptors were gathered from an adult with an advanced solid tumor such as melanoma, head and neck, liver or kidney cancer.

V is TRBV5-6 and J is TRBJ1-2; possible D gene TRBD1, 5 bases. Germline CDR1 is SGHDT and CDR2 is YYEEEE. The V gene lost 2 bases and the J gene lost 4 bases, with 12 bases spanning the gap. CDR3 length equals 14 residues. The CDR3 DNA follows: TGTGCCAGCAGCTTTGGGACGGGGACCTATGGCTACACCTTC. This encodes CASSFGTGTYGYTF.

The CDR3 DNA sequence: TGTGCCAGCAGCCCCCAAACCGGGAGGGGGCTACGGGAAAAACTGTTTTTT. This codes for CASSPQTGRGLREKLFF. J is TRBJ1-4 and V is TRBV7-2, with 7 bases matching TRBD1. The CDR3 extends over 17 amino acids. Trimming at V came to 5 bases and at J to 8 bases, leaving 17 bases not matched to a gene. Per the germline V gene, CDR1 is SGHTA and CDR2 is FQGNSA.

The chain has TRBV7-8 and TRBJ2-1; 12 bases match TRBD2. The ends lost 5 bases at V and 0 bases at J; junction bases unmatched: 14. Germline assignment: CDR1 SGHVS and CDR2 FQNEAQ. The CDR3 has 20 amino acids. As DNA, the CDR3 is TGTGCCAGCAGCGCATCTAGCGGGAGGGCCCCGGCTAGCTCCTACAATGAGCAGTTCTTC. Translation gives CASSASSGRAPASSYNEQFF.

The chain uses TRBV7-3 and TRBJ2-2, with TRBD2 as a possible D gene (5 bases). The length of the CDR3 is 15 residues. Trimming took 1 base from V and 13 from J, leaving 19 bases between them. The germline gives CDR1 SGHTA, CDR2 FQGTGA. CDR3 DNA: TGTGCCAGCAGCTTAATGTCTACTGCTCAGGAGGCGCTGTTTTTT. Protein sequence: CASSLMSTAQEALFF.

V and J are TRBV7-2 and TRBJ2-1, with 7 bases lining up with TRBD2. V lost 1 base and J lost 2; bases outside the gene matches: 5. The CDR3 totals 16 residues. Germline CDR1 and CDR2: SGHTA and FQGNSA. The CDR3 protein is CASSLVRDYPYNEQFF. The CDR3 nucleotides read TGTGCCAGCAGCTTAGTCCGGGACTACCCCTACAATGAGCAGTTCTTC.

V and J are TRBV4-2 and TRBJ1-2; tentative D call: TRBD1 (5 bases). CDR1 is LGHNA, CDR2 YNFKEQ, per germline. Trimming took off 4 bases at V and 2 bases at J, with 11 bases between the two ends. The length of the CDR3 is 14 residues. The CDR3 is CASSPLGPNYGYTF. CDR3 coding DNA: TGTGCCAGCAGCCCTTTGGGGCCGAACTATGGCTACACCTTC.

The count of this clone is one. This rearrangement joins TRBV7-2 to TRBJ2-3, with D maybe TRBD2 (6 bases). V was shortened by 2 bases and J by 4 bases, with 7 bases between the two germline ends. This CDR3 is built from 13 residues. The germline V gene encodes CDR1 SGHTA and CDR2 FQGNSA. CDR3 in amino acids: CASSLRRADTQYF. CDR3 in DNA: TGTGCCAGCAGCTTAAGGAGGGCAGATACGCAGTATTTT.

This clone appeared a single time. This chain connects TRBV19 to TRBJ1-6; no clear D. V lost 5 bases, J lost 4 bases, and 18 bases lay in between. Germline-derived CDR1 and CDR2 are LNHDA and SQIVND (reference sequence). There are 17 residues in the CDR3. DNA for the CDR3: TGTGCCAGTAGTGCGCGCAAAGGGATAGGGTATAATTCACCCCTCCACTTT. Translation gives CASSARKGIGYNSPLHF.

The chain recombines TRBV28 with TRBJ2-7, with TRBD2 matching 11 bases. The V segment lost 5 bases and the J segment 7 bases; nucleotides outside the gene matches: 10. The CDR3 consists of 15 residues. Germline-derived CDR1 and CDR2 are MDHEN and SYDVKM. Here the CDR3 DNA reads TGTGCCAGCAGTACCCCTAGCGGGAGGAGGGAAGAGCAGTACTTC. Encoded protein: CASSTPSGRREEQYF. The full variable domain, its missing parts supplied by reference TRBV28 and TRBJ2-7, is DVKVTQSSRYLVKRTGEKVFLECVQDMDHENMFWYRQDPGLGLRLIYFSYDVKMKEKGDIPEGYSVSREKKERFSLILESASTNQTSMYLCASSTPSGRREEQYFGPGTRLTVT.

This clone has a single count. The chain combines TRBV7-9 with TRBJ1-4, with 8 positions matching TRBD1. J gave up 3 bases and V 5 bases, and 2 bases lay outside the gene matches. Germline V gene sequence: CDR1 SEHNR, CDR2 FQNEAQ (reference sequence). The CDR3 contains 14 residues. The DNA for the CDR3 is TGTGCCAGCAGCCAGGGGGCGGCTAATGAAAAACTGTTTTTT. Protein product: CASSQGAANEKLFF.

CDR3 protein: CASSLVSLRGNEQFF. The CDR3 nucleotides read TGTGCCAGCAGCTTGGTTTCCCTCCGGGGCAATGAGCAGTTCTTC. The chain links TRBV5-8 to TRBJ2-1; D possibly corresponds to TRBD2 (5 bases). The germline CDR1 and CDR2 sequences are SGHTS and YDEGEE. The CDR3 contains 15 residues. The V end was cut by 0 bases, the J end by 6 bases, with 13 bases between.

This chain connects TRBV19 to TRBJ2-7; 7 bases map to TRBD1. CDR1 LNHDA and CDR2 SQIVND come from the germline V gene (reference sequence). With V trimmed by 5 bases and J by 4 bases, 11 bases remained unmatched. This CDR3 region has 15 residues. CDR3 protein: CASSSKTGMTYEQYF. As DNA, the CDR3 is TGTGCCAGTAGTTCCAAGACAGGGATGACGTACGAGCAGTACTTC.

V and J are TRBV29-1 and TRBJ2-7, with 8 bases aligning to TRBD1. The CDR3 covers 14 residues. The V segment lost 7 bases and the J segment 0 bases; nucleotides outside the gene matches: 8. In germline, CDR1 is SQVTM, CDR2 ANQGSEA. The CDR3 DNA sequence: TGCAGCGCTTGCAGGACAGGGAGCTCCTACGAGCAGTACTTC. Translated, it gives CSACRTGSSYEQYF.

This clone was found a few times. J is TRBJ1-4 and V is TRBV19, with no clear D. Per germline, CDR1 LNHDA and CDR2 SQIVND (reference sequence). Trimming took off 7 bases at V and 8 bases at J, with 11 bases between the two ends. CDR3 length equals 12 residues. Here the CDR3 DNA reads TGTGCCAGTACACCGGTCCAGGAAAAACTGTTTTTT. Translated: CASTPVQEKLFF.

The CDR3 loop is CASSLVRGGSPYEQYF. The CDR3, as DNA: TGTGCCAGCAGCTTAGTTAGGGGTGGTTCCCCTTACGAGCAGTACTTC. The chain couples TRBV11-2 to TRBJ2-7; D is perhaps TRBD1 (5 bases). Trimming cost V 1 base and J 4 bases, with 17 bases left between them. The CDR3 contains 16 residues. Germline values: CDR1 SGHAT, CDR2 FQNNGV.

The chain employs TRBV6-5 and TRBJ2-1, with 11 bases that match TRBD2. The V and J ends lost 4 bases and 0 bases, in that order; junction bases with no gene match: 2. The CDR3 is 16 amino acids. Per the germline V gene, CDR1 is MNHEY and CDR2 is SVGAGI. The CDR3 sequence: CASSSLAGASYNEQFF. The DNA for the CDR3 is TGTGCCAGCAGTTCACTAGCGGGGGCCTCCTACAATGAGCAGTTCTTC.

This clone came up once. This chain uses TRBV7-2 with TRBJ2-1; 8 bases are a match to TRBD2. The CDR3 runs 17 residues. Germline V gives CDR1 SGHTA, CDR2 FQGNSA. J was trimmed by 7 bases and V by 2 bases; bases with no gene match: 13. CDR3 amino acids: CASSLTPFGRARNEQFF. CDR3 nucleotides: TGTGCCAGCAGCTTAACCCCCTTCGGGAGGGCCAGGAATGAGCAGTTCTTC.

The gene calls are TRBV7-3 and TRBJ2-1; D call uncertain. Germline loops: CDR1 SGHTA, CDR2 FQGTGA. The ends were cut back, 2 bases at V and 7 bases at J, with 15 bases in the middle. CDR3 size: 15 residues. The CDR3 is CASSLYPQVQNEQFF. The CDR3 nucleotides are TGTGCCAGCAGCTTATATCCCCAAGTCCAAAATGAGCAGTTCTTC.

The genes are TRBV4-2 and TRBJ1-6; a possible D gene is TRBD1 (6 bases). The germline CDR1 and CDR2 sequences are LGHNA and YNFKEQ. This CDR3 is built from 16 residues. V shed 4 bases and J shed 7 bases, with 17 bases lying between them. Written as DNA, the CDR3 is TGTGCCAGCAGCCCACTGACAGGCTTGGGGAATTCACCCCTCCACTTT. Protein: CASSPLTGLGNSPLHF.

The gene calls are TRBV9 and TRBJ2-2; no reliable D call. The CDR3 is 14 residues long. Germline values: CDR1 SGDLS, CDR2 YYNGEE. Trimming removed 0 bases at V and 3 bases at J, with 6 bases between. Here the CDR3 DNA reads TGTGCCAGCAGCGTAGTCGGCTACACCGGGGAGCTGTTTTTT. This codes for CASSVVGYTGELFF.

V and J are TRBV19 and TRBJ2-6; 11 nucleotides align to TRBD1. This CDR3 is built from 18 residues. V gave up 4 bases and J gave up 0 bases; unmatched junction bases: 5. CDR1 is LNHDA and CDR2 is SQIVND in the germline V gene (reference sequence). CDR3 DNA sequence: TGTGCCAGTAGTACCAGAGGACAGGGGGCCTCTGGGGCCAACGTCCTGACTTTC. Amino acid sequence: CASSTRGQGASGANVLTF.

The chain couples TRBV5-1 to TRBJ2-1; 7 bases line up with TRBD1. With 0 bases clipped from V and 8 bases from J, the junction kept 2 bases outside the gene matches. This CDR3 is built from 13 residues. Germline V gives CDR1 SGHRS, CDR2 YFSETQ. CDR3 residues: CASSLEGAYEQFF. CDR3 sequence (DNA): TGCGCCAGCAGCTTGGAGGGGGCTTATGAGCAGTTCTTC.

The chain uses TRBV10-3 and TRBJ2-5, with D perhaps TRBD1 or TRBD2 (5 bases each). CDR3 size: 15 residues. CDR1 and CDR2 (germline): ENHRY, SYGVKD. Trimming pared 1 base from V and 2 bases from J, leaving 11 bases between. The CDR3 DNA is TGTGCCATCAGTGAGTTCGAGGGGAATCAAGAGACCCAGTACTTC. This gives the protein CAISEFEGNQETQYF.

This rearrangement joins TRBV15 to TRBJ2-4, with D uncertain. The germline gives CDR1 LNHNV, CDR2 YYDKDF (reference sequence). With 1 base removed from V and 6 bases from J, the gap between germline ends came to 16 bases. The CDR3 extends over 16 amino acids. The CDR3 DNA reads as TGTGCCACCAGCAGAGGTACTGGGCAGATAGTAAACATTCAGTACTTC. It encodes CATSRGTGQIVNIQYF. Full variable domain (remainder filled in from reference TRBV15 and TRBJ2-4): DAMVIQNPRYQVTQFGKPVTLSCSQTLNHNVMYWYQQKSSQAPKLLFHYYDKDFNNEADTPDNFQSRRPNTSFCFLDIRSPGLGDTAMYLCATSRGTGQIVNIQYFGAGTRLSVL.